This T cell receptor beta chain was identified during a study of identical twins (dated by TCRdb to about 2016). Study-level background: TCR alpha and beta repertoires from monozygotic twins, unrelated adults of various ages and cord blood were deep-sequenced to test whether fetal clonotypes persist. To rule out contamination, replicate twin experiments were performed at different times with different library preparation protocols.

This clonotype was detected many times. It has no known antigen specificity. No base qualities exist here, and no much larger clone lies one base off it. Receptors were amplified or captured by 5' RACE. Data came from an Illumina HiSeq 2000. A universal primer binding site was introduced by template switching, and a unique molecular identifier was present in the final cDNA, enabling accurate counting of TCR cDNA molecules. Specific primers in the conserved constant-segment region were used to synthesize first-strand cDNA for the TCR alpha and beta chains. To control for contamination, every cDNA library was double barcoded, receiving both a SMART-Mk sample barcode and Illumina barcodes. TruSeq adapter sequences along with Illumina sample barcodes were introduced in two successive PCR steps. The Illumina HiSeq platform was used with custom primers to sequence TCR alpha and beta cDNA libraries. For the original study's pipeline: Raw reads were processed with MiGEC to extract unique molecular identifiers, and MiXCR was used to determine CDR3 positions. Recombination models were inferred per individual with the repgenHMM and IGoR tools using an EM algorithm. The analysis of shared clonotypes was done with the tcR package in R, with sharing normalized by the product of cloneset sizes. To study raw recombination free of thymic and clonal selection effects, out-of-frame nonproductive sequences were analyzed. TCRdb reanalyzed the raw reads on its own, using fastp at Q25 for trimming and MiXCR for clone calling, and kept in-frame beta chains. All rows with the same CDR3 protein become a single entry with the most common DNA and genes. What appears here as the V and J calls and clone size reflects TCRdb's work, not the paper's. Here the sample has about 570,000 distinct CDR3 sequences; 9.6% occur a single time. Of the sample, approximately 3.2% is held by the ten largest clones.

Every donor was a healthy Caucasian. Three pairs of female monozygotic twins, all aged 18 to 29 years, made up the twin cohort. Peripheral blood mononuclear cells were the source from which RNA for the TCR libraries was isolated. The V and J ends are trimmed by 4 bases and 7 bases, leaving 13 bases between them. In the germline V gene, CDR1 corresponds to MGHRA and CDR2 to YSYEKL. The CDR3 numbers 14 residues from cysteine through phenylalanine. Solely the CDR3 DNA is kept, with 42 bases framed from the first base. What the work shows at the level of the full study, not this receptor alone: Zero-insertion analyses could be partly confounded by invariant T cells such as MAIT and iNKT, though diverse VJ usage argued against such confounding for most clonotypes. The excess sharing between twins in beta out-of-frame sequences was weaker because fewer shared sequences reduced the signal-to-noise ratio. Out-of-frame TCR alpha sharing in monozygotic twins was systematically underestimated by recombination models, whereas sharing between unrelated individuals was in agreement with the recombination models. Fewer insertions were carried by abundant cord blood beta clonotypes; a weaker similar trend was observed in young adult naive repertoires, while no such trend was observed in memory repertoires. Out-of-frame TCR alpha sequences shared between twins showed an excess of low generation-probability sequences compared with coincidental sharing between unrelated individuals. Conclusions relied on cross-sectional statistical analysis, since the same donors could not be followed over many years.

The same sample was also used in a study of yellow fever vaccine responses in identical twins. The other study reports the following: The authors reported that the T cell response to vaccination in identical twins appeared partly convergent and partly personalized. In the study, vaccine-responding T cell clones were precisely tracked in identical twins.

The chain employs TRBV4-1 and TRBJ1-4; the D gene identity is not certain. This TCR came from a woman under 30 in good health. The sample comprised PBMCs. The CDR3 here reads CASSPQFPGEKLFF. The sequenced DNA: TGCGCCAGCAGCCCCCAGTTCCCCGGTGAAAAACTGTTTTTT.